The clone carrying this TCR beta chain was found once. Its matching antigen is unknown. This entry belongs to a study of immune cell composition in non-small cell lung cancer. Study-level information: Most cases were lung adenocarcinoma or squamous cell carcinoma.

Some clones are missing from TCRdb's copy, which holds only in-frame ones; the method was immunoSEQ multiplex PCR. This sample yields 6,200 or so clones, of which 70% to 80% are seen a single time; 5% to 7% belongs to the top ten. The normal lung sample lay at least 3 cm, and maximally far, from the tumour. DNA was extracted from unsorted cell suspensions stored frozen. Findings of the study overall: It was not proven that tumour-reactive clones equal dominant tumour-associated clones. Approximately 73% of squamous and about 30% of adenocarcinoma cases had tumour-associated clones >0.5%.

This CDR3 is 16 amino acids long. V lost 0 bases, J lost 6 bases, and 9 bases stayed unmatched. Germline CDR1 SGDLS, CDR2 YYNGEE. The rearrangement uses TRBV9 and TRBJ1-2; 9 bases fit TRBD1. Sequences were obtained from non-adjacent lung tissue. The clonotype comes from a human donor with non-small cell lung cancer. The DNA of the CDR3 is TGTGCCAGCAGCGTAGGAAATGGACAGGGGTTGAATGGCTACACCTTC. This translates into CASSVGNGQGLNGYTF.